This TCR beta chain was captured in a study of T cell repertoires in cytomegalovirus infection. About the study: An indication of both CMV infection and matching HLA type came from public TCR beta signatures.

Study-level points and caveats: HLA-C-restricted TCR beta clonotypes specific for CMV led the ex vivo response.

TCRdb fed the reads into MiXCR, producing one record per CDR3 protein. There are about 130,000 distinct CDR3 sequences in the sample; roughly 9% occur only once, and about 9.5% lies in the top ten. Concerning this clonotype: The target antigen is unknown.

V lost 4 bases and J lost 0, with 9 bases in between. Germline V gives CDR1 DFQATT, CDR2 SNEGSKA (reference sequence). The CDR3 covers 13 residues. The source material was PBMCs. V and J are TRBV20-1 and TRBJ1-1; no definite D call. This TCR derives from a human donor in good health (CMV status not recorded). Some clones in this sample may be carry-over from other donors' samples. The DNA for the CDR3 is TGCAGTGCTACCATCGGGGTGAACACTGAAGCTTTCTTT. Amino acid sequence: CSATIGVNTEAFF.